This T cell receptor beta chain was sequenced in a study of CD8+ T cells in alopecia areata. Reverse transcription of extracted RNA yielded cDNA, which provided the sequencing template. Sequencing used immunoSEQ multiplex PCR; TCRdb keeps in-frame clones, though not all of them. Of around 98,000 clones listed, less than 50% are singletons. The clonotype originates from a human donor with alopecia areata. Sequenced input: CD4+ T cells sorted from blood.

The CDR3 nucleotides are TGCGCCAGCAGCCTCTTAGGGCCGGGCACAGATACGCAGTATTTT. It is translated as CASSLLGPGTDTQYF. J is TRBJ2-3 and V is TRBV5-1; the D is unclear. V gave up 4 bases and J gave up 1 base, with 13 bases separating them. Looked up from germline, CDR1 is SGHRS and CDR2 is YFSETQ. There are 15 residues in the CDR3. The whole variable domain, filled in from reference TRBV5-1 and TRBJ2-3, reads KAGVTQTPRYLIKTRGQQVTLSCSPISGHRSVSWYQQTPGQGLQFLFEYFSETQRNKGNFPGRFSGRQFSNSRSEMNVSTLELGDSALYLCASSLLGPGTDTQYFGPGTRLTVL.